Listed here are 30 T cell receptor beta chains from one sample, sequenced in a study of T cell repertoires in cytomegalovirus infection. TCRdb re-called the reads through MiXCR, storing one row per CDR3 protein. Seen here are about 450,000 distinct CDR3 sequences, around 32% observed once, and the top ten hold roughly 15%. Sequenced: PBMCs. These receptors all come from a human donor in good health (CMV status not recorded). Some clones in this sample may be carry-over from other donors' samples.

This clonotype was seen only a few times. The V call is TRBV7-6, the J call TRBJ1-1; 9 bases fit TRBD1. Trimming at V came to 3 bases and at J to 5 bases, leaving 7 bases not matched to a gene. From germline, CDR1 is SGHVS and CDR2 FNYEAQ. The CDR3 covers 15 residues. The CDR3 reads CASSFSTGGGTEAFF. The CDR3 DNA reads TGTGCCAGCAGCTTCTCGACAGGGGGAGGGACTGAAGCTTTCTTT.

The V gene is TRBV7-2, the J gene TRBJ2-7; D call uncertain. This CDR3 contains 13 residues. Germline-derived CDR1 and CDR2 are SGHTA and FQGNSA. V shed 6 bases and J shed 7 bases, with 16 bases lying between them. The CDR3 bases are TGTGCCAGCAGACAGAAGACCCACCGGGAGCAGTACTTC. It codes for CASRQKTHREQYF. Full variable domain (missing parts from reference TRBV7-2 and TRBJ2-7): GAGVSQSPSNKVTEKGKDVELRCDPISGHTALYWYRQSLGQGLEFLIYFQGNSAPDKSGLPSDRFSAERTGGSVSTLTIQRTQQEDSAVYLCASRQKTHREQYFGPGTRLTVT.

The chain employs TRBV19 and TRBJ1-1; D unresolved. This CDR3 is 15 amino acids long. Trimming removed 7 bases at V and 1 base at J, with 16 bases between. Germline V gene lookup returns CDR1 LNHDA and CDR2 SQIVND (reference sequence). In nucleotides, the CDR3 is TGTGCCAGTACCCTACAACGGGCGCAGAACACTGAAGCTTTCTTT. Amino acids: CASTLQRAQNTEAFF.

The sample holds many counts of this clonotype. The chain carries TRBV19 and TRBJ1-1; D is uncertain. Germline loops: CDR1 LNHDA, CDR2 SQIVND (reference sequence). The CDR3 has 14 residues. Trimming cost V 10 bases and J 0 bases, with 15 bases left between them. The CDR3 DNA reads TGTGCCACTAGCCTTGGAAACATGAACACTGAAGCTTTCTTT. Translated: CATSLGNMNTEAFF.

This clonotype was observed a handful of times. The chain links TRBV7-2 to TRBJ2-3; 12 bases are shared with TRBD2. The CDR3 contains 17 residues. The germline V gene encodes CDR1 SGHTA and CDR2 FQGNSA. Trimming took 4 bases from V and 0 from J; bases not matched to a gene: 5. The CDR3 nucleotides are TGTGCCAGCAGCTGGACCCTAGCGGGGGGGAGCACAGATACGCAGTATTTT. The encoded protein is CASSWTLAGGSTDTQYF.

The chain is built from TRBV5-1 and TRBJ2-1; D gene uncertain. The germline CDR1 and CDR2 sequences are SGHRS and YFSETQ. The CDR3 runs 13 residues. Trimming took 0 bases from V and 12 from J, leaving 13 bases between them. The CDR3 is CASSLAATPGQFF. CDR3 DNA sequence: TGCGCCAGCAGCTTGGCCGCTACCCCAGGGCAGTTCTTC.

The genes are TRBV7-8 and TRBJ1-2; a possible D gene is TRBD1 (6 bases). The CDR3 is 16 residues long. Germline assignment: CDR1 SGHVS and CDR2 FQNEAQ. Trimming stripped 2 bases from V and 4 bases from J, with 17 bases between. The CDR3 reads CASSLPRRDTSYGYTF. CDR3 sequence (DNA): TGTGCCAGCAGCTTACCGCGTCGGGACACGAGCTATGGCTACACCTTC.

CDR3 nucleotides: TGTGCCAGCTCACGGCAGCGTAATGAAAAACTGTTTTTT. This gives the protein CASSRQRNEKLFF. The rearrangement joins TRBV18 to TRBJ1-4; D is unresolved. This CDR3 region has 13 residues. Trimming left V 4 bases short and J 4 bases short, with 7 bases between. Germline CDR1 reads KGHSH; CDR2 reads LQKENI.

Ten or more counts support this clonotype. The CDR3 bases are TGTGCCAGCTCACCCGACGTAACCCAGGGTCCGACGGGGCCCCTACGGAGAGCTTTCTTT. Translated: CASSPDVTQGPTGPLRRAFF. The chain links TRBV18 to TRBJ1-1, with D perhaps matching TRBD1 (5 bases). V was trimmed by 3 bases and J by 10 bases, leaving 36 bases between them. The CDR3 consists of 20 residues. In germline, CDR1 is KGHSH, CDR2 LQKENI.

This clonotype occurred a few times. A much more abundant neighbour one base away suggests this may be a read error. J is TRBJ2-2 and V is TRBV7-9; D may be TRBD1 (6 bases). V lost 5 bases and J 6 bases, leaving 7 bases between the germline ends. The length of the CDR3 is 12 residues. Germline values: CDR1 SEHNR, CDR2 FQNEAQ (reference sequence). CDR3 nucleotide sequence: TGTGCCAGCAGCAAGGGGGCCGGGGAGCTGTTTTTT. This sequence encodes CASSKGAGELFF.

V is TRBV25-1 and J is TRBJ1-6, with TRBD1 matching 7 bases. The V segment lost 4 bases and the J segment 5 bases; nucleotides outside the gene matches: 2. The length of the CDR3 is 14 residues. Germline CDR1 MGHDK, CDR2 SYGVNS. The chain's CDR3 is CASSAGQDNSPLHF. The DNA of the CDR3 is TGTGCCAGCAGTGCCGGACAGGATAATTCACCCCTCCACTTT.

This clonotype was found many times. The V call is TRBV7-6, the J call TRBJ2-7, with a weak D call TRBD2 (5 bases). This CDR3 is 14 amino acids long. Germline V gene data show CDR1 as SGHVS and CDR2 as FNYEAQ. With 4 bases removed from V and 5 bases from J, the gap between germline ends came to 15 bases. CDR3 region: CASSSVSATNEQYF. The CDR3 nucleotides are TGTGCCAGCAGCTCGGTTAGCGCGACAAACGAGCAGTACTTC.

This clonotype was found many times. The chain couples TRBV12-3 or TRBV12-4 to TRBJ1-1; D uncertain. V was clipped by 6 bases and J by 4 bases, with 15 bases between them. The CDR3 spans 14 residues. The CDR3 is CASRRSLRVTEAFF. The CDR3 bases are TGTGCCAGCAGACGGAGCCTTAGGGTCACTGAAGCTTTCTTT.

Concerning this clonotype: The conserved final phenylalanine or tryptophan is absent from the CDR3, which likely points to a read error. CDR3 amino acids: CASSFELAGGKTQYY. In nucleotides, the CDR3 is TGTGCCAGCAGCTTCGAACTAGCGGGGGGAAAGACGCAGTATTAT. The V and J genes are TRBV7-2 and TRBJ2-3; 12 bases agree with TRBD2. Germline V lookup: CDR1 SGHTA, CDR2 FQGNSA. The CDR3 totals 15 residues. Unmatched junction bases numbered 7, after V lost 3 bases and J lost 9 bases.

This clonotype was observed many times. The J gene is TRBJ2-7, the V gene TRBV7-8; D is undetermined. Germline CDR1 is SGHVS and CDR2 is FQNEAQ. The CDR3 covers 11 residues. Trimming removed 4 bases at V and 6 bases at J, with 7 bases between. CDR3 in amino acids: CASSSLSEQYF. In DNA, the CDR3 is TGTGCCAGCAGCTCGCTCTCCGAGCAGTACTTC.

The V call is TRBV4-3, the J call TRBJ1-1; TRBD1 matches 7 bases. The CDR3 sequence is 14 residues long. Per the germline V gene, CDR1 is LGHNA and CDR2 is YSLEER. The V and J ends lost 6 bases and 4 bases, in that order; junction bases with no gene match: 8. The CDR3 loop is CASSRTGSFTEAFF. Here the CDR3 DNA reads TGCGCCAGCAGTCGGACAGGCTCTTTCACTGAAGCTTTCTTT.

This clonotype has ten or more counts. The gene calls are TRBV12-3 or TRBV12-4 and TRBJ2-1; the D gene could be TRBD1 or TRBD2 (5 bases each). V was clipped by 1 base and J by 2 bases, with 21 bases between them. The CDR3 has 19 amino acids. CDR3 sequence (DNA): TGTGCCAGCAGTTTAGTTGTAGGGTGGGACCGAACGCCCTACAATGAGCAGTTCTTC. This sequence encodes CASSLVVGWDRTPYNEQFF.

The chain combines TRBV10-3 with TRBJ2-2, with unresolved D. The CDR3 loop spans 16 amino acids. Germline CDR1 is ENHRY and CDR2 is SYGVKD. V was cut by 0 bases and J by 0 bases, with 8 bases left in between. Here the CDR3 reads CAISESPDSNTGELFF. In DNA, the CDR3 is TGTGCCATCAGTGAGTCACCAGACTCGAACACCGGGGAGCTGTTTTTT.

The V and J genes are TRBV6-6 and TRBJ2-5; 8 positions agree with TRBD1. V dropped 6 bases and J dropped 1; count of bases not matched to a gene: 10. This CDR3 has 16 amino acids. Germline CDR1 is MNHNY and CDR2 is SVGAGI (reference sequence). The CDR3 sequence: CASSFFEQGGQETQYF. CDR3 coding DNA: TGTGCCAGCAGCTTCTTTGAACAGGGGGGCCAAGAGACCCAGTACTTC.

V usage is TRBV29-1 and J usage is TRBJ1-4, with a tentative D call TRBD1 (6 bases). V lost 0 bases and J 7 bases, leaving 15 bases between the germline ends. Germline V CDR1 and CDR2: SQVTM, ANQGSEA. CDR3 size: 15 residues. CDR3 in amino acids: CSVEEGATGAEKLFF. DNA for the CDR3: TGCAGCGTTGAAGAAGGGGCCACGGGGGCTGAAAAACTGTTTTTT.

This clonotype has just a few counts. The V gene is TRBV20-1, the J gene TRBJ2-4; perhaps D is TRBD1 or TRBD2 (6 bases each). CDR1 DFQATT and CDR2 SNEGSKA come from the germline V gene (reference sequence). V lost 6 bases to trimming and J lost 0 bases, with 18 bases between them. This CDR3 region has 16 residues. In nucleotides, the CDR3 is TGCAGTGCGGAAGGGGGGCGGTTCTTAGCCAAAAACATTCAGTACTTC. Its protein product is CSAEGGRFLAKNIQYF.

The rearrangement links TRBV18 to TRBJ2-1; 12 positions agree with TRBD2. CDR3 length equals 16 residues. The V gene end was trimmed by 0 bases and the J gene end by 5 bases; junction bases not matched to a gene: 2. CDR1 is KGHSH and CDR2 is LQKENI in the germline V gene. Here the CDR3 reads CASSPPGLAGNNEQFF. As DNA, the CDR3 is TGTGCCAGCTCACCACCCGGACTAGCGGGGAACAATGAGCAGTTCTTC.

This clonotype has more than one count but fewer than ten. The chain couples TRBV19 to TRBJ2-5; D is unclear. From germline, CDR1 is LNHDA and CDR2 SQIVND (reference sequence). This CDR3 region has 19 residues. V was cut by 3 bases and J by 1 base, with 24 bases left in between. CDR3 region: CASSISGQVGHTFQETQYF. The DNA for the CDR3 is TGTGCCAGTAGTATCTCGGGCCAAGTGGGCCACACCTTCCAAGAGACCCAGTACTTC.

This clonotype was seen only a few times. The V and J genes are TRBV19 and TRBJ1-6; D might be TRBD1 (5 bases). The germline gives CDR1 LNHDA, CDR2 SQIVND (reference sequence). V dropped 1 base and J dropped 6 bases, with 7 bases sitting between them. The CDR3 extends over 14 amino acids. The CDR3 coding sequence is TGTGCCAGTAGTATAGGGGGCGGTAATTCACCCCTCCACTTT. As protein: CASSIGGGNSPLHF.

CDR3 nucleotides: TGTGCCAGCAGCTCCATAGACAGGGGGGGCTACGAGCAGTACTTC. Amino acid sequence: CASSSIDRGGYEQYF. The chain employs TRBV7-9 and TRBJ2-7; 9 nucleotides align to TRBD1. This CDR3 spans 15 amino acids. Germline CDR1 reads SEHNR; CDR2 reads FQNEAQ (reference sequence). J lost 3 bases, V lost 4 bases, and 7 bases had no gene match. The complete variable domain, with remaining parts taken from reference TRBV7-9 and TRBJ2-7, reads DTGVSQNPRHKITKRGQNVTFRCDPISEHNRLYWYRQTLGQGPEFLTYFQNEAQLEKSRLLSDRFSAERPKGSFSTLEIQRTEQGDSAMYLCASSSIDRGGYEQYFGPGTRLTVT.

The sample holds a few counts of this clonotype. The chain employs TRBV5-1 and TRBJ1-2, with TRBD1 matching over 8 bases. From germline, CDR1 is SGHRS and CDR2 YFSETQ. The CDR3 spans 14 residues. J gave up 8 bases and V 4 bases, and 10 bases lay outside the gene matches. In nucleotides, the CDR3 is TGCGCCAGCAGCCTAGCCGGGACAGGTGGGGGCTACACCTTC. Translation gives CASSLAGTGGGYTF.

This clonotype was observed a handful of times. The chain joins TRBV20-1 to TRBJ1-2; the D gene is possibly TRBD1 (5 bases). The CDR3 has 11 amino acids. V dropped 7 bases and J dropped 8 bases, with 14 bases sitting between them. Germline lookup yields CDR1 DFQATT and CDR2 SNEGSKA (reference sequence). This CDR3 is CSVPSKGGYTF. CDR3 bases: TGCAGTGTTCCTAGTAAGGGGGGCTACACCTTC.

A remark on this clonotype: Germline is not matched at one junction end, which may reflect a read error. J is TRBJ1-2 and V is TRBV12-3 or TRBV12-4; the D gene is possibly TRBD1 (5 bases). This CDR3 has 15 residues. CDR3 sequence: CSSSLSQVGLYVYTF. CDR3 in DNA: TGTTCCAGCAGTTTATCTCAGGTGGGGCTGTATGTCTACACCTTC.

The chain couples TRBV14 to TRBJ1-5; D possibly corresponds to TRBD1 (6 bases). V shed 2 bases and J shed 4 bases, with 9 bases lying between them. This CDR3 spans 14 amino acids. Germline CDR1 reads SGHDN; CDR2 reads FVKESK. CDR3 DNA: TGTGCCAGCAGCCAATGGGGGCAAAATCAGCCCCAGCATTTT. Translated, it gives CASSQWGQNQPQHF.

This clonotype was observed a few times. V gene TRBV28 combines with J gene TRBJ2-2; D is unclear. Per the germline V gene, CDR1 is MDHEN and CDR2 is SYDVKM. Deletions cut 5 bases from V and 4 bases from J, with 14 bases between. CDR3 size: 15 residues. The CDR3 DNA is TGTGCCAGCAGTCAAACGAGAAGCTCCACCGGGGAGCTGTTTTTT. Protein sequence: CASSQTRSSTGELFF. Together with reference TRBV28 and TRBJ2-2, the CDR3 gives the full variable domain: DVKVTQSSRYLVKRTGEKVFLECVQDMDHENMFWYRQDPGLGLRLIYFSYDVKMKEKGDIPEGYSVSREKKERFSLILESASTNQTSMYLCASSQTRSSTGELFFGEGSRLTVL.